This TCR beta chain was obtained from a study of T cell responses to AZD1222 COVID-19 vaccine. The J segment lost 3 bases and the V segment lost 2 bases, leaving 9 bases of the junction unmatched. CDR1 is KGHSH and CDR2 is LQKENI in the germline V gene. The CDR3 runs 16 residues. The assay was immunoSEQ multiplex PCR, and TCRdb's table has in-frame clones only and misses some. The sample includes roughly 150,000 clones, more than 90% of them seen just once. The material was peripheral blood, obtained on day 0 of AZD1222 vaccination. The chain employs TRBV18 and TRBJ1-1, with 7 bases fitting TRBD1. This receptor was taken from an adult in good health. This chain's CDR3 is CASSPKGQVRDTEAFF. The CDR3 nucleotides read TGTGCCAGCTCACCAAAAGGACAGGTGCGGGACACTGAAGCTTTCTTT.